The next 28 T cell receptor beta chains were all read from a single sample in a study of control samples from healthy donors and cancer patients. Produced via immunoSEQ multiplex PCR; TCRdb's table is partial and in-frame only. The sample carries approximately 76,000 clones, 84% recorded once. What was sequenced was PBMCs. These TCRs come from a man aged 60-69 years with head and neck cancer.

The chain couples TRBV28 to TRBJ2-7; 7 bases are a match to TRBD2. J was trimmed by 5 bases and V by 11 bases; bases with no gene match: 15. The germline V gene has CDR1 MDHEN and CDR2 SYDVKM. The CDR3 runs to 14 residues. CDR3 residues: CALSEAGSRNEQYF. CDR3 DNA: TGTGCCTTATCCGAAGCGGGGTCAAGGAACGAGCAGTACTTC.

This chain connects TRBV5-1 to TRBJ1-6; no firm D call. This CDR3 comprises 14 residues. CDR1 is SGHRS, CDR2 YFSETQ, per germline. Trimming shortened V by 3 bases and J by 9 bases, and 13 bases separated the two germline ends. The CDR3 region has the DNA TGCGCCAGCAGCTGGGCCGGGGAGGGTTCACCCCTCCACTTT. Translated: CASSWAGEGSPLHF.

This sequence joins TRBV5-1 and TRBJ2-7, with 7 bases aligning to TRBD2. V shed 4 bases and J 5 bases; nucleotides not matched to a gene: 15. Germline V gives CDR1 SGHRS, CDR2 YFSETQ. The CDR3 is made up of 16 amino acids. The CDR3 sequence is CASSVAPREVYHEQYF. The CDR3 nucleotides read TGCGCCAGCAGCGTTGCTCCCCGGGAGGTATACCACGAGCAGTACTTC.

V is TRBV11-2 and J is TRBJ2-4; D unresolved. Germline V gene lookup returns CDR1 SGHAT and CDR2 FQNNGV. Deletions cut 5 bases from V and 11 bases from J, with 19 bases between. The CDR3 spans 14 residues. This chain's CDR3 is CASSPLGGYPFQYF. The DNA for the CDR3 is TGTGCCAGCAGCCCCTTGGGTGGTTATCCATTTCAGTACTTC.

This chain uses TRBV6-4 with TRBJ1-1; D unclear. The germline CDR1 and CDR2 sequences are MRHNA and SNTAGT. This CDR3 contains 13 residues. Trimming took off 3 bases at V and 1 base at J, with 6 bases between the two ends. The CDR3 sequence is CASSEQRNTEAFF. The CDR3 coding sequence is TGTGCCAGCAGTGAGCAGAGGAACACTGAAGCTTTCTTT.

The chain recombines TRBV5-1 with TRBJ2-7; the match to TRBD2 covers 9 bases. The CDR3 has 15 amino acids. Germline V CDR1 and CDR2: SGHRS, YFSETQ. With 4 bases clipped from V and 6 bases from J, the junction kept 11 bases outside the gene matches. The CDR3 bases are TGCGCCAGCAGCCCCGATGGGACTAGCAGGTTCGAGCAGTACTTC. Its protein is CASSPDGTSRFEQYF.

The table lists this clone with a few counts. The chain has TRBV5-1 and TRBJ2-5, with D possibly being TRBD1 or TRBD2 (5 bases each). The CDR3 totals 16 residues. Trimming shortened V by 3 bases and J by 4 bases, and 19 bases separated the two germline ends. Per the germline V gene, CDR1 is SGHRS and CDR2 is YFSETQ. Here the CDR3 reads CASSSPVRDVGETQYF. The CDR3 DNA follows: TGCGCCAGCAGCTCCCCCGTCCGGGACGTCGGAGAGACCCAGTACTTC.

The chain uses TRBV2 and TRBJ2-5; D unclear. This CDR3 is 13 amino acids long. CDR1 is SNHLY, CDR2 FYNNEI, per germline. V lost 8 bases and J lost 5, with 15 bases in between. This CDR3 is CASHATPGETQYF. Written as DNA, the CDR3 is TGTGCCAGCCACGCCACTCCTGGCGAGACCCAGTACTTC.

This rearrangement joins TRBV12-5 to TRBJ2-1, with 10 bases aligning to TRBD2. Germline V gives CDR1 LGHNT, CDR2 FRNRAP. V gave up 1 base and J gave up 8 bases; unmatched junction bases: 8. The CDR3 sequence is 16 residues long. In nucleotides, the CDR3 is TGTGCTAGTGGTTTGGGGCTAGCGGGAGATCGGGATGAGCAGTTCTTC. This gives the protein CASGLGLAGDRDEQFF.

The chain couples TRBV6-2 or TRBV6-3 to TRBJ1-2, with 7 bases lining up with TRBD1. The CDR3 has 16 amino acids. Trimming removed 2 bases from V and 8 bases from J; junction bases left unmatched: 14. Germline loops: CDR1 MNHEY, CDR2 SVGEGT. CDR3 loop: CASSYGLRGRLGGYTF. The CDR3 bases are TGTGCCAGCAGTTACGGGTTAAGGGGGCGCCTTGGAGGCTACACCTTC.

In nucleotides, the CDR3 is TGCGCCAGCAGGTCCCAGGGGGCTGGGGCCAACGTCCTGACTTTC. Translating it yields CASRSQGAGANVLTF. The gene calls are TRBV4-1 and TRBJ2-6, with 7 bases that match TRBD1. The V segment lost 6 bases and the J segment 2 bases; nucleotides outside the gene matches: 4. Germline CDR1 reads MGHRA; CDR2 reads YSYEKL. The CDR3 is 15 amino acids.

This chain uses TRBV5-1 with TRBJ2-1; 7 nucleotides match TRBD1. This CDR3 is built from 18 residues. Trimming cost V 4 bases and J 4 bases; bases outside gene matches: 17. The V gene's germline CDR1 is SGHRS and CDR2 YFSETQ. The CDR3 loop reads CASSPGTDPWRAYNEQFF. The CDR3 DNA reads TGCGCCAGCAGCCCCGGGACAGACCCTTGGAGAGCTTACAATGAGCAGTTCTTC.

The chain recombines TRBV27 with TRBJ1-2; tentative D call: TRBD1 (6 bases). V shed 6 bases and J shed 4 bases, with 12 bases lying between them. Germline CDR1 is MNHEY and CDR2 is SMNVEV (reference sequence). CDR3 length: 13 amino acids. The CDR3: CASSPDSIYGYTF. CDR3 nucleotides: TGTGCCAGCAGCCCGGACAGTATCTATGGCTACACCTTC.

This clone was seen a single time. The rearrangement uses TRBV28 and TRBJ1-5, with 7 bases aligning to TRBD1. J lost 5 bases, V lost 7 bases, and 14 bases had no gene match. This CDR3 is built from 16 residues. Germline CDR1 and CDR2: MDHEN and SYDVKM. The CDR3 nucleotides are TGTGCCAGCATCCGACCCGGGGACAGATCCCATCAGCCCCAGCATTTT. This codes for CASIRPGDRSHQPQHF. Using reference TRBV28 and TRBJ1-5 for the parts outside the CDR3, the full variable domain is DVKVTQSSRYLVKRTGEKVFLECVQDMDHENMFWYRQDPGLGLRLIYFSYDVKMKEKGDIPEGYSVSREKKERFSLILESASTNQTSMYLCASIRPGDRSHQPQHFGDGTRLSIL.

This clone has more than one count but fewer than ten. The rearrangement links TRBV7-8 to TRBJ2-7, with D possibly being TRBD1 (5 bases). Germline CDR1 SGHVS, CDR2 FQNEAQ. V lost 5 bases and J 5 bases, leaving 22 bases between the germline ends. There are 16 residues in the CDR3. CDR3 sequence (DNA): TGTGCCAGCAGCCCCTCCCGTGACGCCGTCAGGGACGAGCAGTACTTC. It encodes CASSPSRDAVRDEQYF.

This clone was recorded a few times. The rearrangement links TRBV12-3 or TRBV12-4 to TRBJ1-2; the D gene is possibly TRBD1 (5 bases). The CDR3 loop spans 13 amino acids. The germline V and J ends were trimmed by 5 bases and 8 bases, with 15 bases remaining between them. DNA for the CDR3: TGTGCCAGCAGTGACCGGGGCCTGGGGGGCTACACCTTC. This codes for CASSDRGLGGYTF.

The CDR3 here is CASSQDASFPYNEQFF. Written as DNA, the CDR3 is TGTGCCAGCAGCCAAGATGCGAGTTTCCCCTACAATGAGCAGTTCTTC. The chain combines TRBV3-1 (or the pseudogene TRBV3-2) with TRBJ2-1; D is ambiguous. Germline V gives CDR1 LGHDT, CDR2 YNNKEL (reference sequence). The CDR3 sequence is 16 residues long. Trimming left V 0 bases short and J 2 bases short, with 11 bases between.

This clone was seen more than once but under ten times. This chain uses TRBV20-1 with TRBJ2-1; weak D call: TRBD2 (5 bases). Germline CDR1 is DFQATT and CDR2 is SNEGSKA (reference sequence). With 3 bases removed from V and 9 bases from J, the gap between germline ends came to 12 bases. There are 12 residues in the CDR3. In nucleotides, the CDR3 is TGCAGTGCTAGTCCTTGGGGAGCTGAGCAGTTCTTC. Translated: CSASPWGAEQFF.

CDR3 coding DNA: TGTGCCAGCTCACCCCTACAGGGGTCCCAAGAGACCCAGTACTTC. This translates into CASSPLQGSQETQYF. This chain links TRBV18 with TRBJ2-5; TRBD1 aligns across 7 bases. The V segment lost 3 bases and the J segment 1 base; nucleotides outside the gene matches: 5. There are 15 residues in the CDR3. From germline, CDR1 is KGHSH and CDR2 LQKENI.

The V and J genes are TRBV5-4 and TRBJ2-1, with D perhaps matching TRBD1 (5 bases). The ends were cut back, 8 bases at V and 7 bases at J, with 10 bases in the middle. Per the germline V gene, CDR1 is SGHNT and CDR2 is YYREEE (reference sequence). The CDR3 covers 11 residues. The CDR3 sequence: CASQGMNEQFF. In DNA form, the CDR3 reads TGTGCCAGTCAGGGAATGAATGAGCAGTTCTTC.

V gene TRBV18 combines with J gene TRBJ1-3; no firm D call. The V end lost 3 bases, the J end lost 6 bases, and 15 bases lay between the germline ends. The germline V gene has CDR1 KGHSH and CDR2 LQKENI. This CDR3 contains 15 residues. CDR3 coding DNA: TGTGCCAGCTCACCCTCGGCAGGCTCTTTAAACACCATATATTTT. This encodes CASSPSAGSLNTIYF. The whole variable domain, filled in from reference TRBV18 and TRBJ1-3, reads NAGVMQNPRHLVRRRGQEARLRCSPMKGHSHVYWYRQLPEEGLKFMVYLQKENIIDESGMPKERFSAEFPKEGPSILRIQQVVRGDSAAYFCASSPSAGSLNTIYFGEGSWLTVV.

This clone was seen a handful of times. This chain uses TRBV5-1 with TRBJ1-4; D perhaps matches TRBD1 (6 bases). The V end lost 3 bases, the J end lost 8 bases, and 17 bases lay between the germline ends. The CDR3 is 15 amino acids. CDR1 is SGHRS and CDR2 is YFSETQ in the germline V gene. This chain's CDR3 is CASSSQGVLREKLFF. The CDR3, as DNA: TGCGCCAGCAGCTCACAGGGAGTTTTACGGGAAAAACTGTTTTTT.

Here the CDR3 reads CAISRLAASTDTQYF. The CDR3 DNA reads as TGTGCCATCAGCCGACTAGCGGCTAGCACAGATACGCAGTATTTT. The J gene is TRBJ2-3, the V gene TRBV10-3; 9 nucleotides line up with TRBD2. CDR3 length: 15 amino acids. V lost 6 bases, J lost 0 bases, and 4 bases stayed unmatched. CDR1 is ENHRY and CDR2 is SYGVKD in the germline V gene.

The chain couples TRBV7-2 to TRBJ1-5; no clear D gene. This CDR3 is built from 13 residues. Trimming took off 1 base at V and 4 bases at J, with 5 bases between the two ends. Germline-derived CDR1 and CDR2 are SGHTA and FQGNSA. The CDR3 DNA reads as TGTGCCAGCAGCTTAGGCCAGAATCAGCCCCAGCATTTT. Amino acid sequence: CASSLGQNQPQHF.

The rearrangement uses TRBV5-1 and TRBJ2-3; D call uncertain. Germline lookup yields CDR1 SGHRS and CDR2 YFSETQ. CDR3 size: 12 residues. V was clipped by 1 base and J by 2 bases, with 2 bases between them. The CDR3 spells CASSLTTDTQYF. The DNA of the CDR3 is TGCGCCAGCAGCTTGACCACAGATACGCAGTATTTT.

V is TRBV7-8 and J is TRBJ1-5, with TRBD1 identical over 7 bases. The CDR3 loop spans 15 amino acids. CDR1 is SGHVS, CDR2 FQNEAQ, per germline. Trimming cost V 0 bases and J 7 bases; bases outside gene matches: 6. Written as DNA, the CDR3 is TGTGCCAGCAGCTTAGCACAGGGGTCAGGACAGCCCCAGCATTTT. Protein: CASSLAQGSGQPQHF.

The DNA for the CDR3 is TGTGCCAGCAGTCCGGGGGGCCTCGAGCAGTACTTC. The encoded protein is CASSPGGLEQYF. The rearrangement links TRBV12-3 or TRBV12-4 to TRBJ2-7, with a possible D match to TRBD2 (7 bases). Trimming pared 5 bases from V and 6 bases from J, leaving 11 bases between. The CDR3 is 12 amino acids.

This sequence joins TRBV5-1 and TRBJ2-1, with D perhaps matching TRBD2 (6 bases). The germline V gene encodes CDR1 SGHRS and CDR2 YFSETQ. There are 15 residues in the CDR3. V shed 4 bases and J shed 9 bases, with 20 bases lying between them. This CDR3 is CASSLEGQGFPEQFF. The CDR3, as DNA: TGCGCCAGCAGCCTGGAGGGGCAGGGTTTTCCTGAGCAGTTCTTC.